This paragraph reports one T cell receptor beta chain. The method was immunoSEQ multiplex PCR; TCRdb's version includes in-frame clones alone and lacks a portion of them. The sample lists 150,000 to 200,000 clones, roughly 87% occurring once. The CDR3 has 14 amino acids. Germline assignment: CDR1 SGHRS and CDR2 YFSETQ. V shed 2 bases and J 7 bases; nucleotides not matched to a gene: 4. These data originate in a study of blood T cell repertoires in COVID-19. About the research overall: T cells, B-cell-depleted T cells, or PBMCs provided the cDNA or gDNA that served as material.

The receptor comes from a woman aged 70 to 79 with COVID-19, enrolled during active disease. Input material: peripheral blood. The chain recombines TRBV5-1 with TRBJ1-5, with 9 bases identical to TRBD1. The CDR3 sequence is CASSFTGGGQPQHF. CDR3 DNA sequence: TGCGCCAGCAGCTTCACAGGGGGCGGACAGCCCCAGCATTTT.